This TCR beta chain originates from a study of cytomegalovirus exposure and HLA in healthy donors. Broader study findings: A cluster of highly shared sequence variants was likely a sequencing artifact.

This CDR3 has 14 amino acids. J gave up 0 bases and V 4 bases, and 2 bases lay outside the gene matches. Germline CDR1 SEHNR, CDR2 FQNEAQ (reference sequence). The PCR contained 60 Vbeta and 13 Jbeta primers. TCRdb keeps only in-frame clones here, not all; method: immunoSEQ multiplex PCR. The sample has about 140,000 clones; 60% to 80% are singletons. About this clone: Its specificity is not known.

The V and J genes are TRBV7-9 and TRBJ2-5, with 7 bases identical to TRBD1. This TCR was recovered from a female donor in good health and CMV-seronegative. Sequencing was carried out using PBMCs. The CDR3 DNA reads as TGTGCCAGCAGCTCGACAGGGCACCAAGAGACCCAGTACTTC. This encodes CASSSTGHQETQYF.